These T cell receptor beta chains were read from a single sample in a study of regulatory T cells in long-lasting Graves disease. TCRdb recomputed calls from the multiplex PCR reads with MiXCR, one row per CDR3 protein. The table has 560,000 or so distinct CDR3 sequences, roughly 15% seen once. These data were also reused for a study on T cells in Graves' hyperthyroidism and ophthalmopathy.

The specimen was peripheral blood mononuclear cells (PBMCs), collected at new diagnosis, from a patient treated with antithyroid drugs. The receptors here all came from a man between 18 and 35 years old with Graves disease. Each CDR3 is given with its conserved first and last residue. The D gene is left open where the match is weak. The size of a clone is reported for some rows only, either as once, few or many, or as a class for expanded clones.

v_call	j_call	clone_size	d_call	cdr3_nt	cdr3_aa
TRBV13	TRBJ2-3	few	NA	TGTGCCAGCAGCTTCCAAGGCCCAGATACGCAGTATTTT	CASSFQGPDTQYF
TRBV12-3/TRBV12-4	TRBJ2-1	few	NA	TGTGCCAGCAGTAAATTGGAGTTGAATGAGCAGTTCTTC	CASSKLELNEQFF
TRBV5-1	TRBJ2-2	NA	TRBD2	TGCGCCAGCAGCTTGGGCGGACTAGCGGGAGGGCCTCCCACCGGGGAGCTGTTTTTT	CASSLGGLAGGPPTGELFF
TRBV7-9	TRBJ2-7	few	NA	TGTGCCAGCAGCCCAGGGCCTGTAGTTTCCGAGCAGTACTTC	CASSPGPVVSEQYF
TRBV9	TRBJ2-5	once	NA	TGTGCCAGCAGCGTAGGCGTAGCGGACGGAGAGACCCAGTACTTC	CASSVGVADGETQYF
TRBV10-2	TRBJ2-7	many	NA	TGCGCCAGCATTCCTTCCCCGGGCTCCTACGAGCAGTACTTC	CASIPSPGSYEQYF
TRBV10-1	TRBJ2-1	NA	TRBD1	TGCGCCAGCAGTGATGGACAGGGAACGAATGAGCAGTTCTTC	CASSDGQGTNEQFF
TRBV28	TRBJ1-1	many	NA	TGTGCCAGCAGCCCGGGGCAGGGTGGCGAAGCTTTCTTT	CASSPGQGGEAFF
TRBV5-1	TRBJ2-7	many	NA	TGCGCCAGCAGCCTACGATTAGGGGCGGCCTACGAGCAGTACTTC	CASSLRLGAAYEQYF
TRBV30	TRBJ2-5	many	NA	TGTGCCTGGAGCCTGAGCTCGGGGGAGACCCAGTACTTC	CAWSLSSGETQYF
TRBV10-2	TRBJ1-1	NA	TRBD1	TGCGCCAGCACTTACGCCACAGGGGGCTTCACTGAAGCTTTCTTT	CASTYATGGFTEAFF
TRBV2	TRBJ1-5	many	NA	TGTGCCAGCTTCGCGGGGGGATCAGGGGAGCCCCAGCATTTT	CASFAGGSGEPQHF
TRBV5-5	TRBJ1-2	NA	NA	TGTGCCAGCAGCTTGGTGGACAACCCGATTGGCACCTTC	CASSLVDNPIGTF
TRBV27	TRBJ1-2	many	NA	TGTGCCAGCAGTCCCACGGGACACAGCGGCTTAGGCTACACCTTC	CASSPTGHSGLGYTF
TRBV11-2	TRBJ2-7	many	TRBD1	TGTGCCAGCAGCAAACCGGGACAGGGGGAGCAGTACTTC	CASSKPGQGEQYF
TRBV3-1	TRBJ1-1	few	NA	TGTGCCAGCAGCCAAGGCTGGACGGTGAACACTGAAGCTTTCTTT	CASSQGWTVNTEAFF
TRBV10-3	TRBJ2-5	few	NA	TGTGCCATCAGTGATCCCGGAGGGGATCAAGAGACCCAGTACTTC	CAISDPGGDQETQYF
TRBV27	TRBJ2-7	few	TRBD1	TGTGCCAGCAGTTTGGTTTGGGACAGGGGTCTTTACTTC	CASSLVWDRGLYF
TRBV7-2	TRBJ2-4	NA	TRBD1	TGTGCCAGCAGCCCCTTCCGGGGACAGGTAGCCAAAAACATTCAGTACTTC	CASSPFRGQVAKNIQYF
TRBV9	TRBJ2-7	few	NA	TGTGCCAGCAGCGTTGGGGTTTCCTCCTACGAGCAGTACTTC	CASSVGVSSYEQYF
TRBV20-1	TRBJ2-7	few	NA	TGCAGTGCTAGTGCGGGGCCCGCCTACGAGCAGTACTTC	CSASAGPAYEQYF
TRBV13	TRBJ2-4	few	NA	TGTGCCAGCAGCTTCTCGGGCGTCAAGGCCTTTCAGTACTTC	CASSFSGVKAFQYF
TRBV3-1	TRBJ2-1	many	TRBD2	TGTGCCAGCAGCCCAGCGGGATCAGGGGAGCAGTTCTTC	CASSPAGSGEQFF
TRBV12-3/TRBV12-4	TRBJ1-5	NA	NA	TGTGCCAGCAGTTCAGGACTGTACAATCAGCCCCAGCATTTT	CASSSGLYNQPQHF
TRBV18	TRBJ1-1	many	NA	TGTGCCAGCTCGCCCCAACAGGGTCGGACTGAAGCTTTCTTT	CASSPQQGRTEAFF
TRBV9	TRBJ1-4	few	NA	TGTGCCAGCAGCGTACTACAGGGTGAAACCGAAAAACTGTTTTTT	CASSVLQGETEKLFF
TRBV19	TRBJ1-1	NA	TRBD1	TGTGCCAGTAGTAAGGGACAGGGCAAGGGGAACACTGAAGCTTTCTTT	CASSKGQGKGNTEAFF
TRBV12-3/TRBV12-4	TRBJ1-1	many	NA	TGTGCCAGCAGTTTAATGGGGTCGGCGAGGAACACTGAAGCTTTCTTT	CASSLMGSARNTEAFF
TRBV7-9	TRBJ1-1	many	NA	TGTGCCAGCAGCTTAGCAGGAACCACTGAAGCTTTCTTT	CASSLAGTTEAFF
TRBV11-2	TRBJ2-7	many	NA	TGTGCCAGCAGCTTGGAACAGGGCTTTTCCTCCTACGAGCAGTACTTC	CASSLEQGFSSYEQYF
TRBV28	TRBJ2-5	many	NA	TGTGCCAGCACCCGTCAGCGGAACCCTCAAGAGACCCAGTACTTC	CASTRQRNPQETQYF
TRBV5-1	TRBJ2-7	NA	NA	TGCGCCACTGGTTTAGGGGATTCCTCCTACGAGCAGTACTTC	CATGLGDSSYEQYF
TRBV6-9	TRBJ2-3	NA	TRBD2	TGTGCCAGCAGTTACTCTACTAGCGGGAGAGATACGCAGTATTTT	CASSYSTSGRDTQYF
TRBV11-2	TRBJ2-2	few	TRBD2	TGCGCCAGCCGAGCGGGAGACCTTCCCGGGGAGCTGTTTTTT	CASRAGDLPGELFF
TRBV5-5	TRBJ2-7	few	NA	TGTGCCAGCTCCCCCCCGGGAACACGGCAGAAAGAGCAGTACTTC	CASSPPGTRQKEQYF
TRBV12-3/TRBV12-4	TRBJ2-1	many	NA	TGTGCCAGCACCGACACAGGGTCCCGGTCGGGTGAGCAGTTCTTC	CASTDTGSRSGEQFF
TRBV20-1	TRBJ2-1	many	TRBD2	TGCAGTGCAATCAGCCTAGCGGGGAGCTCCTACAATGAGCAGTTCTTC	CSAISLAGSSYNEQFF
TRBV2	TRBJ2-7	many	NA	TGTGCCAGCATCCCCTGGACTTCCTACGAGCAGTACTTC	CASIPWTSYEQYF
TRBV5-1	TRBJ2-1	few	TRBD2	TGCGCCAGCAGCTTGGGGACTAGCGGGTATTCGAATGAGCAGTTCTTC	CASSLGTSGYSNEQFF
TRBV18	TRBJ2-1	few	TRBD2	TGTGCCAGCTCACTTACCACCGGGACTAGCGGGAGGGCCTACAATGAGCAGTTCTTC	CASSLTTGTSGRAYNEQFF
TRBV19	TRBJ2-7	NA	TRBD1	TGTGCCAGTACCCCGGGACAGGGGCCTTTGTACGAGCAGTACTTC	CASTPGQGPLYEQYF
TRBV28	TRBJ2-7	many	NA	TGTGCCAGCAGTTCCCAAGGGCAGGGTCAGTACGAGCAGTACTTC	CASSSQGQGQYEQYF
TRBV19	TRBJ1-1	NA	TRBD1	TGTGCCAGTAGTATATCTGGGACAGGCACTGAAGCTTTCTTT	CASSISGTGTEAFF
TRBV2	TRBJ2-1	NA	NA	TGTGCCAGCAGTGAAAGGACACCTTCCTACAATGAGCAGTTCTTC	CASSERTPSYNEQFF
TRBV7-3	TRBJ2-1	many	NA	TGTGCCAGCAGCCCACGATTACAGGAAACCTACAATGAGCAGTTCTTC	CASSPRLQETYNEQFF
TRBV10-3	TRBJ1-1	many	NA	TGTGCCATCAGTGTGGGCGCGGGAAAGGGGAGTGCTTTCTTT	CAISVGAGKGSAFF
TRBV6-5	TRBJ2-7	NA	NA	TGTGCCAGCAGTTACTCCAGCACTTTCCTTGGAGGCTACGAGCAGTACTTC	CASSYSSTFLGGYEQYF
TRBV29-1	TRBJ1-5	NA	NA	TGCAGCGTTGGGACGCAAGAGGGTAATCAGCCCCAGCATTTT	CSVGTQEGNQPQHF
TRBV11-2	TRBJ1-2	many	NA	TGTGCCAGCATTAGGGACGGGTATGGCTACACCTTC	CASIRDGYGYTF
TRBV10-3	TRBJ2-4	NA	NA	TGTGCCATCAGTGAGTCAAGGGGGGGCAAAAACATTCAGTACTTC	CAISESRGGKNIQYF
TRBV2	TRBJ1-5	many	NA	TGTGCCAGCAGTGACGCAGGTCAGCCCCAGCATTTT	CASSDAGQPQHF
TRBV29-1	TRBJ1-5	few	NA	TGCAGCGCCGTGGACAGTCTTAATCAGCCCCAGCATTTT	CSAVDSLNQPQHF
TRBV6-1	TRBJ1-2	few	NA	TGTGCCAGCAGTAATCGGCCCCAAGGGACCTATGGCTACACCTTC	CASSNRPQGTYGYTF
TRBV7-3	TRBJ2-3	few	NA	TGTGCCAGCAGCTCTACCGGGGCCTACGGCACAGATACGCAGTATTTT	CASSSTGAYGTDTQYF
TRBV28	TRBJ1-2	many	NA	TGTGCCAGCCGGACGGGTAGGAACTATGGCTACACCTTC	CASRTGRNYGYTF
TRBV28	TRBJ1-5	NA	NA	TGTGCCAGCAGAGAGGTGAATCAGCCCCAGCATTTT	CASREVNQPQHF
TRBV7-9	TRBJ2-2	NA	TRBD2	TGTGCCAGCAGAAAGCGGGAGAACACCGGGGAGCTGTTTTTT	CASRKRENTGELFF